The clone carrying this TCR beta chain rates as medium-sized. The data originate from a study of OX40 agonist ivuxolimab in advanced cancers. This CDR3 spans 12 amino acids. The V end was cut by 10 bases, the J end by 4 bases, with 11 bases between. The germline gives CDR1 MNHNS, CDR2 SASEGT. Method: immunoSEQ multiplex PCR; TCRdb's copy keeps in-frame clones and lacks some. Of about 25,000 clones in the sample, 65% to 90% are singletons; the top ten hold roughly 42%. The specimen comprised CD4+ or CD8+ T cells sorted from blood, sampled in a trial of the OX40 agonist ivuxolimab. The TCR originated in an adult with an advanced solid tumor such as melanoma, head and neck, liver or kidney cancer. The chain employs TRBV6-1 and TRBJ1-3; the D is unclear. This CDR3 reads CATVGLGNTIYF. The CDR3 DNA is TGTGCCACCGTAGGACTCGGAAACACCATATATTTT.